A selection of T cell receptor beta chains follows, all from one sample in a study of cytomegalovirus exposure and HLA in healthy donors. Only in-frame clones appear in the TCRdb table, and some are missing; sequencing was by immunoSEQ multiplex PCR. In all, the sample yields 80,000 or so clones. What was sequenced was PBMCs. The receptor set was obtained from a man aged 50-59 years in good health and CMV-seropositive. The CDR3 runs from the conserved cysteine through the conserved F or W. The D gene is left open where the match is weak.

j_gene: TRBJ1-1; d_gene: -; v_gene: TRBV29-1; CDR3aa: CSVGVEAFF; CDR3nt: TGCAGCGTAGGGGTTGAAGCTTTCTTT
j_gene: TRBJ1-3; d_gene: -; v_gene: TRBV5-4; CDR3aa: CAWGVVNTIYF; CDR3nt: TGTGCCTGGGGAGTAGTCAACACCATATATTTT
j_gene: TRBJ1-3; d_gene: TRBD1; v_gene: TRBV29-1; CDR3aa: CSVEQGDTIYF; CDR3nt: TGCAGCGTTGAACAGGGGGACACCATATATTTT
j_gene: TRBJ2-7; d_gene: TRBD2; v_gene: TRBV19; CDR3aa: CASSIMRAGVSEQYF; CDR3nt: TGTGCCAGTAGTATTATGAGAGCGGGAGTAAGCGAGCAGTACTTC
j_gene: TRBJ2-5; d_gene: TRBD2; v_gene: TRBV5-6; CDR3aa: CASSLFRGVLAGEKETQYF; CDR3nt: TGTGCCAGCAGCTTGTTCAGGGGCGTGCTAGCGGGGGAGAAAGAGACCCAGTACTTC
j_gene: TRBJ2-7; d_gene: -; v_gene: TRBV4-1; CDR3aa: CASSPGDMWEQYF; CDR3nt: TGCGCCAGCAGCCCCGGTGACATGTGGGAGCAGTACTTC
j_gene: TRBJ1-1; d_gene: -; v_gene: TRBV4-2; CDR3aa: CASRGGTEAFF; CDR3nt: TGTGCCAGCAGGGGAGGCACTGAAGCTTTCTTT
j_gene: TRBJ2-3; d_gene: TRBD1; v_gene: TRBV5-1; CDR3aa: CASSVGQGADTQYF; CDR3nt: TGCGCCAGCAGCGTAGGACAGGGAGCAGATACGCAGTATTTT
j_gene: TRBJ2-7; d_gene: -; v_gene: TRBV5-1; CDR3aa: CASSLAGEREQYF; CDR3nt: TGCGCCAGCAGCTTGGCGGGAGAACGGGAGCAGTACTTC
j_gene: TRBJ2-7; d_gene: TRBD2; v_gene: TRBV4-2; CDR3aa: CASSQESGAGGVRQYF; CDR3nt: TGTGCCAGCAGCCAAGAATCGGGAGCGGGAGGGGTCCGGCAGTACTTC
j_gene: TRBJ1-2; d_gene: -; v_gene: TRBV6-1; CDR3aa: CASSPEGGRDGYTF; CDR3nt: TGTGCCAGCAGCCCAGAGGGAGGGCGGGATGGCTACACCTTC
j_gene: TRBJ2-3; d_gene: TRBD2; v_gene: TRBV5-1; CDR3aa: CASSTTSGRSTDTQYF; CDR3nt: TGCGCCAGCAGTACGACTAGCGGGAGAAGCACAGATACGCAGTATTTT
j_gene: TRBJ1-3; d_gene: -; v_gene: TRBV5-1; CDR3aa: CASSFLTGRGFGNTIYF; CDR3nt: TGCGCCAGCAGCTTCCTTACGGGCCGCGGGTTCGGAAACACCATATATTTT
j_gene: TRBJ2-1; d_gene: TRBD1; v_gene: TRBV29-1; CDR3aa: CSVGGQGNEQFF; CDR3nt: TGCAGCGTCGGGGGACAGGGCAATGAGCAGTTCTTC
j_gene: TRBJ2-5; d_gene: TRBD1; v_gene: TRBV5-1; CDR3aa: CASSFGTGGEETQYF; CDR3nt: TGCGCCAGCAGCTTCGGGACAGGGGGGGAGGAGACCCAGTACTTC
j_gene: TRBJ2-6; d_gene: TRBD2; v_gene: TRBV7-3; CDR3aa: CASSLISSGGASGANVLTF; CDR3nt: TGTGCCAGCAGCTTAATTTCTAGCGGGGGGGCATCTGGGGCCAACGTCCTGACTTTC
j_gene: TRBJ2-5; d_gene: TRBD2; v_gene: TRBV9; CDR3aa: CASSARQTLAGGLETQYF; CDR3nt: TGTGCCAGCAGCGCCCGACAGACACTAGCGGGGGGACTAGAGACCCAGTACTTC
j_gene: TRBJ2-5; d_gene: -; v_gene: TRBV5-8; CDR3aa: CASSLLGPGETQYF; CDR3nt: TGTGCCAGCAGCCTACTGGGCCCGGGGGAGACCCAGTACTTC
j_gene: TRBJ2-7; d_gene: -; v_gene: TRBV5-1; CDR3aa: CASSYNPPGQSYEQYF; CDR3nt: TGCGCCAGCAGCTACAACCCGCCGGGACAATCCTACGAGCAGTACTTC
j_gene: TRBJ2-7; d_gene: TRBD2; v_gene: TRBV7-2; CDR3aa: CASSLGGSGAYEQYF; CDR3nt: TGTGCCAGCAGCTTAGGGGGTAGCGGGGCCTACGAGCAGTACTTC
j_gene: TRBJ1-5; d_gene: TRBD1; v_gene: TRBV5-6; CDR3aa: CASSQYRGLGYQPQHF; CDR3nt: TGTGCCAGCAGCCAGTACAGGGGTCTGGGGTATCAGCCCCAGCATTTT
j_gene: TRBJ2-3; d_gene: -; v_gene: TRBV9; CDR3aa: CASSIRDSGADTQYF; CDR3nt: TGTGCCAGCAGCATCCGGGACTCAGGCGCAGATACGCAGTATTTT
j_gene: TRBJ1-5; d_gene: -; v_gene: TRBV2; CDR3aa: CASSEERADQPQHF; CDR3nt: TGTGCCAGCAGTGAGGAGAGGGCCGATCAGCCCCAGCATTTT
j_gene: TRBJ1-2; d_gene: -; v_gene: TRBV29-1; CDR3aa: CSGGEELYGYTF; CDR3nt: TGCAGCGGGGGGGAGGAACTCTATGGCTACACCTTC
j_gene: TRBJ2-3; d_gene: -; v_gene: TRBV9; CDR3aa: CASSVSGRSSTDTQYF; CDR3nt: TGTGCCAGCAGTGTGAGCGGACGGTCTAGCACAGATACGCAGTATTTT
j_gene: TRBJ1-1; d_gene: TRBD1; v_gene: TRBV28; CDR3aa: CASSLRGPRKTEAFF; CDR3nt: TGTGCCAGCAGTCTCAGGGGGCCAAGGAAAACTGAAGCTTTCTTT
j_gene: TRBJ2-5; d_gene: -; v_gene: TRBV5-4; CDR3aa: CASSSGPSGETQYF; CDR3nt: TGTGCCAGCAGCTCCGGGCCCTCGGGGGAGACCCAGTACTTC
j_gene: TRBJ1-2; d_gene: TRBD1; v_gene: TRBV27; CDR3aa: CASSLGTGYYGYTF; CDR3nt: TGTGCCAGCAGCTTGGGGACAGGCTACTATGGCTACACCTTC
j_gene: TRBJ2-7; d_gene: -; v_gene: TRBV4-2; CDR3aa: CASSQETSVGSYEQYF; CDR3nt: TGTGCCAGCAGCCAAGAGACCTCCGTGGGCTCCTACGAGCAGTACTTC
j_gene: TRBJ2-1; d_gene: -; v_gene: TRBV30; CDR3aa: CAWKRDIDNEQFF; CDR3nt: TGTGCCTGGAAAAGGGACATCGACAATGAGCAGTTCTTC
j_gene: TRBJ1-4; d_gene: -; v_gene: TRBV5-4; CDR3aa: CASSSRTVTGEKLFF; CDR3nt: TGTGCCAGCAGCTCGCGGACTGTTACAGGGGAAAAACTGTTTTTT
j_gene: TRBJ1-2; d_gene: TRBD1; v_gene: TRBV4-2; CDR3aa: CASSQNPSDRGARYYGYTF; CDR3nt: TGTGCCAGCAGCCAAAACCCCTCGGACAGGGGGGCGCGGTACTATGGCTACACCTTC
j_gene: TRBJ1-5; d_gene: -; v_gene: TRBV5-6; CDR3aa: CASTTGIQPQHF; CDR3nt: TGTGCCAGCACAACAGGGATCCAGCCCCAGCATTTT
j_gene: TRBJ2-7; d_gene: -; v_gene: TRBV4-1; CDR3aa: CASSQGVFHYEQYF; CDR3nt: TGCGCCAGCAGCCAAGGCGTCTTCCACTACGAGCAGTACTTC